This TCR beta chain was observed in a study of blood T cell repertoires in COVID-19. Losses at the gene ends were 5 bases for V and 4 bases for J; bases not matched to a gene: 6. The CDR3 contains 15 residues. CDR1 MDHEN and CDR2 SYDVKM come from the germline V gene. As originally analysed: Amplification of reference gene primers provided the estimated nucleated cell counts. Libraries were prepared by immunoSEQ multiplex PCR; TCRdb keeps only in-frame clonotypes and omits some of them. V, J and clone size reflect that table, while D and trimming were determined from the DNA. The sample records 220,000 or so clones, roughly 80% being singletons.

The chain joins TRBV28 to TRBJ1-5, with 9 bases that match TRBD1. The sequenced sample consisted of peripheral blood. The TCR comes from a man aged 30-40 years with active or convalescent COVID-19. CDR3: CASSGQGWDNQPQHF. CDR3 DNA: TGTGCCAGCAGTGGACAGGGGTGGGATAATCAGCCCCAGCATTTT.